A single sample is the source of the 17 T cell receptor beta chains below, sequenced in a study of blood T cell repertoires in COVID-19. Generated by immunoSEQ multiplex PCR, the TCRdb table keeps only in-frame clones and is missing some. The repertoire holds some 200,000 clones, with roughly 84% as singletons. Sequenced input: peripheral blood. The receptors stem from a woman of 80 years or more with active or convalescent COVID-19.

This clone came up once. V is TRBV6-2 or TRBV6-3 and J is TRBJ2-7; 9 nucleotides agree with TRBD2. V gave up 5 bases and J gave up 12 bases; unmatched junction bases: 20. CDR1 is MNHEY and CDR2 is SVGEGT in the germline V gene. The length of the CDR3 is 16 residues. CDR3: CASSDLTSGFPRGWYF. The DNA for the CDR3 is TGTGCCAGCAGTGATTTGACTAGCGGTTTTCCCCGGGGATGGTACTTC.

The chain employs TRBV15 and TRBJ1-1; 8 nucleotides match TRBD1. Germline loops: CDR1 LNHNV, CDR2 YYDKDF (reference sequence). V was pared by 4 bases and J by 5 bases, with 6 bases of the junction left unmatched. The CDR3 is made up of 14 amino acids. In nucleotides, the CDR3 is TGTGCCACCAGCACCCGACAGGGGAGGACTGAAGCTTTCTTT. It encodes CATSTRQGRTEAFF.

The chain joins TRBV5-6 to TRBJ2-7; TRBD2 matches 7 bases. The ends lost 6 bases at V and 4 bases at J; junction bases unmatched: 10. Germline V gene sequence: CDR1 SGHDT, CDR2 YYEEEE. This CDR3 is 14 amino acids long. CDR3 residues: CASTPLRETYEQYF. CDR3 nucleotides: TGTGCCAGCACTCCCCTGCGGGAGACTTACGAGCAGTACTTC.

This chain uses TRBV18 with TRBJ2-2; the D gene is possibly TRBD1 (5 bases). V lost 4 bases and J 6 bases, leaving 18 bases between the germline ends. CDR3 length equals 16 residues. Per the germline V gene, CDR1 is KGHSH and CDR2 is LQKENI. CDR3 residues: CASSQSGWQGAGELFF. DNA of the CDR3: TGTGCCAGCTCACAGAGTGGGTGGCAGGGCGCCGGGGAGCTGTTTTTT.

V and J are TRBV18 and TRBJ2-7; possible D gene TRBD1, 6 bases. This CDR3 region has 15 residues. Germline-derived CDR1 and CDR2 are KGHSH and LQKENI. V lost 5 bases to trimming and J lost 0 bases, with 14 bases between them. CDR3 loop: CASSSGQSLSYEQYF. The CDR3 DNA sequence: TGTGCCAGCTCATCGGGACAATCACTCTCCTACGAGCAGTACTTC.

The gene calls are TRBV28 and TRBJ1-2; D not certain. Trimming pared 3 bases from V and 5 bases from J, leaving 10 bases between. This CDR3 comprises 13 residues. Germline loops: CDR1 MDHEN, CDR2 SYDVKM. The CDR3 region has the DNA TGTGCCAGCAGTTTTTACAGACCATATGGCTACACCTTC. Protein product: CASSFYRPYGYTF.

The chain joins TRBV7-9 to TRBJ1-1; weak D call: TRBD1 (6 bases). Germline lookup yields CDR1 SEHNR and CDR2 FQNEAQ (reference sequence). Trimming cost V 2 bases and J 7 bases, with 14 bases left between them. The CDR3 contains 14 residues. The CDR3 nucleotides are TGTGCCAGCAGCTTACAGGGGTGGAGTGGTGAAGCTTTCTTT. Translated: CASSLQGWSGEAFF.

The chain's CDR3 is CATSRPLIQETQYF. The CDR3 nucleotides are TGTGCCACCAGCAGACCGCTAATACAAGAGACCCAGTACTTC. The V gene is TRBV15, the J gene TRBJ2-5; D is uncertain. This CDR3 spans 14 amino acids. V lost 2 bases and J 2 bases, leaving 9 bases between the germline ends. Germline values: CDR1 LNHNV, CDR2 YYDKDF (reference sequence).

V is TRBV9 and J is TRBJ1-1; no clear D gene. Trimming removed 0 bases at V and 6 bases at J, with 15 bases between. Germline values: CDR1 SGDLS, CDR2 YYNGEE. The CDR3 has 15 residues. The CDR3 here is CASSVVPVSRSEAFF. CDR3 DNA sequence: TGTGCCAGCAGCGTAGTTCCGGTATCAAGATCTGAAGCTTTCTTT.

The V gene is TRBV27, the J gene TRBJ1-6; 7 nucleotides match TRBD1. The V gene's germline CDR1 is MNHEY and CDR2 SMNVEV (reference sequence). V trimming: 0 bases; J trimming: 0 bases; junction bases outside the gene matches: 14. The CDR3 has 21 residues. CDR3 nucleotide sequence: TGTGCCAGCAGTTTATCCCCGATCCGAAGGGGGCTCAGCTCCTATAATTCACCCCTCCACTTT. Translated: CASSLSPIRRGLSSYNSPLHF.

The gene calls are TRBV27 and TRBJ2-1; D may be TRBD1 (5 bases). Germline lookup yields CDR1 MNHEY and CDR2 SMNVEV (reference sequence). The CDR3 loop spans 14 amino acids. With 1 base removed from V and 7 bases from J, the gap between germline ends came to 11 bases. CDR3 nucleotides: TGTGCCAGCAGTTTATGGCAGGGATGGAATGAGCAGTTCTTC. Its translation: CASSLWQGWNEQFF.

The rearrangement uses TRBV29-1 and TRBJ2-7; D may be TRBD2 (5 bases). Trimming took off 2 bases at V and 3 bases at J, with 20 bases between the two ends. CDR1 is SQVTM, CDR2 ANQGSEA, per germline. The CDR3 runs to 16 residues. DNA for the CDR3: TGCAGCGTTGAATTTGTGGACTCGGACCTTGACTACGAGCAGTACTTC. It specifies CSVEFVDSDLDYEQYF.

CDR3 amino acids: CASTLSGMHNEQFF. CDR3 sequence (DNA): TGTGCCAGTACCTTATCGGGTATGCACAATGAGCAGTTCTTC. The chain is built from TRBV19 and TRBJ2-1, with unresolved D. Trimming took off 7 bases at V and 5 bases at J, with 15 bases between the two ends. Per the germline V gene, CDR1 is LNHDA and CDR2 is SQIVND (reference sequence). The CDR3 sequence is 14 residues long.

The rearrangement links TRBV27 to TRBJ2-1, with 8 bases identical to TRBD1. Germline values: CDR1 MNHEY, CDR2 SMNVEV (reference sequence). This CDR3 contains 20 residues. J was trimmed by 1 base and V by 6 bases; bases with no gene match: 20. The CDR3 here is CASSSRTPDRAKASYNEQFF. The CDR3 nucleotides read TGTGCCAGCAGCTCACGGACTCCGGACAGGGCCAAGGCGTCCTACAATGAGCAGTTCTTC.

This sequence joins TRBV27 and TRBJ2-7, with 14 nucleotides matching TRBD2. CDR1 and CDR2 from the germline V gene are MNHEY and SMNVEV (reference sequence). V lost 6 bases and J lost 6; bases outside the gene matches: 13. The CDR3 consists of 17 residues. CDR3 amino acids: CASSPRPRLAGGSEQYF. In nucleotides, the CDR3 is TGTGCCAGCAGCCCTAGACCCCGACTAGCGGGAGGGTCCGAGCAGTACTTC.

The rearrangement links TRBV2 to TRBJ2-7; 8 nucleotides line up with TRBD2. The CDR3 consists of 12 residues. Per germline, CDR1 SNHLY and CDR2 FYNNEI. V shed 7 bases and J 7 bases; nucleotides not matched to a gene: 6. The CDR3 region is CASTRLAWEQYF. The DNA for the CDR3 is TGTGCCAGCACCCGACTAGCGTGGGAGCAGTACTTC. Full variable domain (rest looked up from reference TRBV2 and TRBJ2-7): EPEVTQTPSHQVTQMGQEVILRCVPISNHLYFYWYRQILGQKVEFLVSFYNNEISEKSEIFDDQFSVERPDGSNFTLKIRSTKLEDSAMYFCASTRLAWEQYFGPGTRLTVT.

This sequence joins TRBV11-2 and TRBJ1-2, with TRBD1 matching over 9 bases. The CDR3 has 16 amino acids. Germline CDR1 is SGHAT and CDR2 is FQNNGV. The ends lost 1 base at V and 7 bases at J; junction bases unmatched: 10. CDR3 protein: CASSLATGGAGVGYTF. The DNA of the CDR3 is TGTGCCAGCAGCTTAGCTACAGGGGGCGCTGGGGTTGGCTACACCTTC.